The clone carrying this T cell receptor beta chain was observed once. The data belong to a study of OX40 agonist ivuxolimab in advanced cancers. The germline V gene has CDR1 SGHNT and CDR2 YYREEE (reference sequence). With 2 bases clipped from V and 3 bases from J, the junction kept 4 bases outside the gene matches. The CDR3 is 15 residues long. The assay was immunoSEQ multiplex PCR, and TCRdb's table has in-frame clones only and misses some. Among about 19,000 clones listed, around 79% were seen once. The chain recombines TRBV5-4 with TRBJ2-5; TRBD2 aligns across 10 bases. This sequence was found in an adult with an advanced solid tumor such as melanoma, head and neck, liver or kidney cancer. This specimen consisted of CD4+ or CD8+ T cells sorted from blood, obtained in a trial of the OX40 agonist ivuxolimab. CDR3 nucleotide sequence: TGTGCCAGCAGCTTAGCGGGGGGGCTGGAAGAGACCCAGTACTTC. Its protein product is CASSLAGGLEETQYF.